Given below is one TCR beta chain in context. What it binds is unknown. The J segment lost 1 base and the V segment lost 7 bases, leaving 10 bases of the junction unmatched. CDR1 is SQVTM and CDR2 is ANQGSEA in the germline V gene. The CDR3 loop spans 15 amino acids. Vbeta (60) and Jbeta (13) primers were used in the PCR. Generated by immunoSEQ multiplex PCR, the TCRdb table keeps only in-frame clones and is missing some. The repertoire holds roughly 120,000 clones, with 75% as singletons. This record belongs to a study of cytomegalovirus exposure and HLA in healthy donors. Study-wide results and caveats: Excluded: some indistinguishable V segments such as TRBV6-2 and TRBV6-3.

This sequence joins TRBV29-1 and TRBJ2-3; 8 nucleotides line up with TRBD2. The sequence derives from a woman aged 40 to 50 in good health and CMV-seropositive. Sequencing used PBMCs. CDR3 DNA: TGCAGCGCCCCTGGACTAGCCGGGGGCACAGATACGCAGTATTTT. It translates to CSAPGLAGGTDTQYF.